The rows below give T cell receptor beta chains drawn from one sample of a study of blood T cell repertoires in COVID-19. Using immunoSEQ multiplex PCR, the repertoire was profiled, and TCRdb retains in-frame clones only, with some absent. Of around 110,000 clones listed, roughly nine tenths are singletons. The sequenced material came from peripheral blood. The receptors were gathered from a man aged 35-49 years with acute or convalescent COVID-19. Each CDR3 is given with its conserved first and last residue. Each record gives: D gene, clone size, J gene, V gene, CDR3 protein, CDR3 DNA. A D gene is named only where the DNA matches it firmly. Some rows mark clone size as missing; the rest say once, few, many or name a class of expanded clone.

. . TRBJ2-3 TRBV9 CASSGATDTQYF TGTGCCAGCAGCGGGGCGACAGATACGCAGTATTTT
. . TRBJ1-1 TRBV7-3 CASSWGENTEAFF TGTGCCAGCAGCTGGGGAGAGAACACTGAAGCTTTCTTT
. . TRBJ1-4 TRBV5-1 CASSLAGITGEKLFF TGCGCCAGCAGCTTGGCCGGGATCACGGGAGAAAAACTGTTTTTT
TRBD2 . TRBJ2-5 TRBV7-9 CASSSRLAGGETQYF TGTGCCAGCAGCTCCCGACTAGCGGGGGGGGAGACCCAGTACTTC
. . TRBJ1-1 TRBV6-6 CASSYPEVNTEAFF TGTGCCAGCAGTTACCCTGAGGTGAACACTGAAGCTTTCTTT
. . TRBJ2-3 TRBV2 CASSEPQGTDTQYF TGTGCCAGCAGTGAACCCCAGGGCACAGATACGCAGTATTTT
. . TRBJ1-5 TRBV15 CATSRDSPASGNQPQHF TGTGCCACCAGCAGAGATTCCCCTGCCAGCGGCAATCAGCCCCAGCATTTT
. few TRBJ1-6 TRBV2 CASAHGGYNSPLHF TGTGCCAGCGCCCATGGGGGGTATAATTCACCCCTCCACTTT
. . TRBJ2-1 TRBV7-2 CASSTSAGYNEQFF TGTGCCAGCAGCACAAGTGCGGGCTACAATGAGCAGTTCTTC
. once TRBJ2-3 TRBV9 CASSVRQSTDTQYF TGTGCCAGCAGCGTAAGACAGAGCACAGATACGCAGTATTTT
. once TRBJ1-1 TRBV5-1 CASRPQGRDTEAFF TGCGCCAGCAGACCCCAGGGGCGGGACACTGAAGCTTTCTTT
. . TRBJ2-1 TRBV3-1/TRBV3-2 CASSQDGGEQFF TGTGCCAGCAGCCAAGATGGGGGCGAGCAGTTCTTC
TRBD2 . TRBJ2-5 TRBV6-6 CASSQLAGETQYF TGTGCCAGCAGCCAACTAGCGGGAGAGACCCAGTACTTC
TRBD1 few TRBJ2-3 TRBV6-1 CASSDWGQGATDTQYF TGTGCCAGCAGTGATTGGGGACAGGGGGCAACAGATACGCAGTATTTT
. many TRBJ1-5 TRBV5-5 CASSSTEFQPQHF TGTGCCAGCAGCTCGACAGAATTTCAGCCCCAGCATTTT
. . TRBJ1-2 TRBV6-1 CASSERGGLYGYTF TGTGCCAGCAGTGAAAGGGGGGGGCTATATGGCTACACCTTC